This T cell receptor (beta chain) was documented in a study of cytomegalovirus exposure and HLA in healthy donors. Assay used: immunoSEQ multiplex PCR; TCRdb lists only in-frame clones, some missing. The sample lists 280,000 or so clones, 88% seen once, with roughly 1% in the top ten. The V and J ends lost 0 bases and 7 bases, in that order; junction bases with no gene match: 6. This CDR3 has 17 amino acids. In germline, CDR1 is SGHKS, CDR2 YYEKEE (reference sequence). This sequence joins TRBV5-5 and TRBJ2-3; 15 bases line up with TRBD2. Sequenced material: PBMCs. The sequence came from a woman aged 18-29 years in good health and CMV-seronegative. The CDR3 bases are TGTGCCAGCAGCTTGGCCGGGGGGACTAGCGGGAGGTATACGCAGTATTTT. Protein sequence: CASSLAGGTSGRYTQYF.